This T cell receptor beta chain was captured in a study of vaccination effects on CD4 cells after COVID-19. Study at large: A median of 72 days separated the second dose and sampling. General study results and limits: Clones from infection and from vaccination both contracted markedly late after vaccination. The study, lacking early post-infection timepoints, had few convalescent patients.

Sequencing was preceded by expansion of antigen-specific CD4+ T cells with viral peptide pools in the ViraFEST assay. Culture lasted about 11 days before CD4+ T cell isolation. BNT162b2 vaccine or mRNA-1273 vaccine was given to participants in two doses. Each culture well received under 2.5 million PBMC. These cells were then cultured in IMDM with about 10 IU/ml IL-2 and 9 to 10 ug/ml peptides. CDR1 is LNHDA, CDR2 SQIVND, per germline (reference sequence). The CDR3 is 15 amino acids. Between the trimmed V and J ends, which lost 6 bases and 5 bases, there was a span of 17 bases. With regard to this clone: Antigen unknown.

Generated by immunoSEQ multiplex PCR, the TCRdb table keeps only in-frame clones and is missing some. The table includes around 22,000 clones, 70% to 80% detected once. The receptor was isolated from a human donor who received a COVID-19 vaccine. V usage is TRBV19 and J usage is TRBJ1-5, with D unresolved. Sequencing used CD4+ T cells from PBMCs cultured with HCoV-229E spike peptides, obtained after COVID-19 vaccination. CDR3 sequence reads: CASSRVRGTDQPQHF. The CDR3 bases are TGTGCCAGTAGCCGTGTCCGGGGAACTGATCAGCCCCAGCATTTT.